The entry that follows covers one T cell receptor (beta chain) sequence. These data come from a study of CD8 T cells in Susac syndrome. Sequencing targeted TCR beta in blood CD8+ and CD4+ T cells. While CD8+ and CD4+ T cells were isolated negatively, TEMRA cells were enriched by FACS. With random hexamers, roughly 0.45 to 1 ug RNA was reverse transcribed. TCRdb processed the immunoSEQ multiplex PCR reads anew with MiXCR; each CDR3 protein has one entry. The sample lists 150,000 to 200,000 distinct CDR3 sequences, more than 85% occurring once. Trimming cost V 3 bases and J 6 bases; bases outside gene matches: 8. This CDR3 contains 14 residues. CDR1 is DFQATT and CDR2 is SNEGSKA in the germline V gene (reference sequence).

The gene calls are TRBV20-1 and TRBJ2-3; the match to TRBD2 covers 8 bases. The sample taken for sequencing was CD4+ T cells from PBMCs. The TCR sequence derives from a human donor with Susac syndrome. The CDR3 DNA sequence: TGCAGTGCTAGGGTCCTAGCGGGCGGGGATACGCAGTATTTT. It is translated as CSARVLAGGDTQYF.